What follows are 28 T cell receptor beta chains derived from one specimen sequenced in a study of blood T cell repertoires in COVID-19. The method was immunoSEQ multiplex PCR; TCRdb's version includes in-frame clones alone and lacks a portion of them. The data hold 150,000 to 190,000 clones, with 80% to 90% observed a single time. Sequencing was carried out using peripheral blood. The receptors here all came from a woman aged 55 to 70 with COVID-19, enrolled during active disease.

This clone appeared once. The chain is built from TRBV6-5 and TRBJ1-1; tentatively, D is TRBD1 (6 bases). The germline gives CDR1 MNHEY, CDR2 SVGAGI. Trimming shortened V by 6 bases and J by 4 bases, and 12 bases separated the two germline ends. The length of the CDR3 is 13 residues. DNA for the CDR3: TGTGCCAGCAGGACGGACAGAACCACTGAAGCTTTCTTT. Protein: CASRTDRTTEAFF.

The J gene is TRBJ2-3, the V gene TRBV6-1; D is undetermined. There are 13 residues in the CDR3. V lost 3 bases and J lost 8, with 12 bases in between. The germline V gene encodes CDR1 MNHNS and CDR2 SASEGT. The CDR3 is CASSDWFSSTQYF. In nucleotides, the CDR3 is TGTGCCAGCAGTGATTGGTTTTCGAGTACGCAGTATTTT.

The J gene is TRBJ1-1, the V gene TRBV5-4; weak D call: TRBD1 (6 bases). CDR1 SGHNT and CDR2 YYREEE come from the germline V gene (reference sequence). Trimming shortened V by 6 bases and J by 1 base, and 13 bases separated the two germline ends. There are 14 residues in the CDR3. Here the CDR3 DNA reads TGTGCCAGCATCAAGGGGGTAGGGAACACTGAAGCTTTCTTT. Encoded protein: CASIKGVGNTEAFF.

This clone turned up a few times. CDR3 coding DNA: TGTGCCAGCAGCCAAGATCCGGGGGGCGCGAACACCGGGGAGCTGTTTTTT. Protein product: CASSQDPGGANTGELFF. V gene TRBV4-2 combines with J gene TRBJ2-2; maybe TRBD2 (7 bases). CDR3 length: 17 amino acids. Looked up from germline, CDR1 is LGHNA and CDR2 is YNFKEQ. Trimming left V 0 bases short and J 0 bases short, with 11 bases between.

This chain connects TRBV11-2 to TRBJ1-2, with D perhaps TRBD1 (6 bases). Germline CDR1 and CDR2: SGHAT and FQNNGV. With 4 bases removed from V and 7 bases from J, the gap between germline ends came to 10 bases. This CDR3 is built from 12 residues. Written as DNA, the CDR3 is TGTGCCAGCAGCTCACAGGGCAGTGGCTACACCTTC. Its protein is CASSSQGSGYTF.

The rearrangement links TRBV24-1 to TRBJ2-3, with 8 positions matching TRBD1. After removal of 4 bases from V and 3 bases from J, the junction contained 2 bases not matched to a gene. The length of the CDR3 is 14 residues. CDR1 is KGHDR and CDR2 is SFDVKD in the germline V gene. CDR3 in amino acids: CATSDRGRTDTQYF. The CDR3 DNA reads TGTGCCACCAGTGACAGGGGGCGGACAGATACGCAGTATTTT.

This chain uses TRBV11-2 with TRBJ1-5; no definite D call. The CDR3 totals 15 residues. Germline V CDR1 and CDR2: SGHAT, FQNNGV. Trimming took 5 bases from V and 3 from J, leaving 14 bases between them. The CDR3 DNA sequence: TGTGCCAGCAGCCCCACGGGGTCGGTCAATCAGCCCCAGCATTTT. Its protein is CASSPTGSVNQPQHF. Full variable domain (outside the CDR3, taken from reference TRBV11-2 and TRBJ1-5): EAGVAQSPRYKIIEKRQSVAFWCNPISGHATLYWYQQILGQGPKLLIQFQNNGVVDDSQLPKDRFSAERLKGVDSTLKIQPAKLEDSAVYLCASSPTGSVNQPQHFGDGTRLSIL.

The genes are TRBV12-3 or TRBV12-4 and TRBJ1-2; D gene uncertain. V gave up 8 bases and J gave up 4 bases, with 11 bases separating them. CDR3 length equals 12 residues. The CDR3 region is CASARDSYGYTF. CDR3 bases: TGTGCCAGCGCACGGGATTCCTATGGCTACACCTTC.

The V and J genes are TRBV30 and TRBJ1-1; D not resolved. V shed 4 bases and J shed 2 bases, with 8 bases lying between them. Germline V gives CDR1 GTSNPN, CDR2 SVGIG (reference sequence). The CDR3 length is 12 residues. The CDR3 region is CAWTVSNTEAFF. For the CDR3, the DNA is TGTGCCTGGACAGTATCCAACACTGAAGCTTTCTTT. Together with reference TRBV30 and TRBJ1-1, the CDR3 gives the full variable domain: SQTIHQWPATLVQPVGSPLSLECTVEGTSNPNLYWYRQAAGRGLQLLFYSVGIGQISSEVPQNLSASRPQDRQFILSSKKLLLSDSGFYLCAWTVSNTEAFFGQGTRLTVV.

This chain's CDR3 is CASSPRTGVNTEAFF. CDR3 in DNA: TGCGCCAGCAGCCCCCGGACAGGGGTGAACACTGAAGCTTTCTTT. The chain couples TRBV5-1 to TRBJ1-1, with 9 nucleotides matching TRBD1. The CDR3 is 15 amino acids. Trimming removed 4 bases from V and 0 bases from J; junction bases left unmatched: 4. Germline lookup yields CDR1 SGHRS and CDR2 YFSETQ.

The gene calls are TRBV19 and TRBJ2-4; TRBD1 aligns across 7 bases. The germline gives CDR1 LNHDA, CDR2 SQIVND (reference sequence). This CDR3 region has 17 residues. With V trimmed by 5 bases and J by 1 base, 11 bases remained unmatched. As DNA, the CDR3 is TGTGCCAGTAGTCCAGAGACAGGGTCCCTGGCCAAAAACATTCAGTACTTC. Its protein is CASSPETGSLAKNIQYF. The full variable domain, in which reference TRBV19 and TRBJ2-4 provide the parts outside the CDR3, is DGGITQSPKYLFRKEGQNVTLSCEQNLNHDAMYWYRQDPGQGLRLIYYSQIVNDFQKGDIAEGYSVSREKKESFPLTVTSAQKNPTAFYLCASSPETGSLAKNIQYFGAGTRLSVL.

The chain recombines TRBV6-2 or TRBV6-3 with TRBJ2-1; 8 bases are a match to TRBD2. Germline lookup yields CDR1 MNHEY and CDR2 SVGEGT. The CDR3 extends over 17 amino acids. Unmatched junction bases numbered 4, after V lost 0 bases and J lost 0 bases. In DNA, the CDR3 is TGTGCCAGCAGTTACTCTTTAGCGGGAAGCTCCTACAATGAGCAGTTCTTC. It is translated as CASSYSLAGSSYNEQFF.

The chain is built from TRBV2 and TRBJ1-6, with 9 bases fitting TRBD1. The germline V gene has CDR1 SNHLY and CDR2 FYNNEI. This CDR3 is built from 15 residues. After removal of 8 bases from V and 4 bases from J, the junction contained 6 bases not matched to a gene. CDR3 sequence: CASEGGQGYNSPLHF. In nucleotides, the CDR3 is TGTGCCAGCGAGGGAGGACAGGGGTATAATTCACCCCTCCACTTT.

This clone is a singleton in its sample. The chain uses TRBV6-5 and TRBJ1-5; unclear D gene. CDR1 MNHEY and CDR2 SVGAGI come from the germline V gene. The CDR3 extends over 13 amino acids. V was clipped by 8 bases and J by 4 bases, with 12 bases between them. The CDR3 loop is CASGRRDNQPQHF. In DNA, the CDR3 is TGTGCCAGCGGTCGACGGGATAATCAGCCCCAGCATTTT.

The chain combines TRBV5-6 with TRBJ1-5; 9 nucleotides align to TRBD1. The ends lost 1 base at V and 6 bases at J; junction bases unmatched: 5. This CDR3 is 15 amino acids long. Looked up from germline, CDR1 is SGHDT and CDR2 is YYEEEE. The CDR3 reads CASSLRTGVGQPQHF. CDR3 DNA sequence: TGTGCCAGCAGCTTGCGGACAGGGGTCGGTCAGCCCCAGCATTTT.

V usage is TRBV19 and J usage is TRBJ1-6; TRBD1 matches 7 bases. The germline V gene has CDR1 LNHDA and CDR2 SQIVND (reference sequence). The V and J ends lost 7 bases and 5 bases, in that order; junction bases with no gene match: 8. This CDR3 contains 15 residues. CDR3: CASKPAGTDNSPLHF. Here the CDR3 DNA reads TGTGCCAGTAAGCCCGCCGGGACAGATAATTCACCCCTCCACTTT.

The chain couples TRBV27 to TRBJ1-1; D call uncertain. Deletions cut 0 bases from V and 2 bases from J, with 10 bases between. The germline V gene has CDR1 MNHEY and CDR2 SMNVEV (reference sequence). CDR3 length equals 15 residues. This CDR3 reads CASSLSADVNTEAFF. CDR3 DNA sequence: TGTGCCAGCAGTTTATCGGCAGATGTAAACACTGAAGCTTTCTTT.

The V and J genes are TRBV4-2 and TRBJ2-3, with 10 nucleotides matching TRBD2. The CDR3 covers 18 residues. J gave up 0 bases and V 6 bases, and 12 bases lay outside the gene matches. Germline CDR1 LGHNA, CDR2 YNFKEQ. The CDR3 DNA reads TGTGCCAGCAGATCCTGGACTAGCGGTCCTACTAGCACAGATACGCAGTATTTT. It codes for CASRSWTSGPTSTDTQYF.

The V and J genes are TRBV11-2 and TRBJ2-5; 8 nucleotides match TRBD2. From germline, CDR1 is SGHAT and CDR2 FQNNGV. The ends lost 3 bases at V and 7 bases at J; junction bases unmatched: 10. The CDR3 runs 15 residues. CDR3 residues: CASSLVGKAGGTQYF. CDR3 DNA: TGTGCCAGCAGCTTGGTGGGAAAGGCGGGAGGGACCCAGTACTTC.

CDR3 DNA sequence: TGCGCCAGCAGCCCGGGACAGGGTTTCTCTGGGGCCAACGTCCTGACTTTC. Its protein is CASSPGQGFSGANVLTF. The genes are TRBV5-1 and TRBJ2-6, with 9 bases aligning to TRBD1. The germline gives CDR1 SGHRS, CDR2 YFSETQ. V was clipped by 4 bases and J by 0 bases; unmatched bases: 5. The CDR3 runs to 17 residues.

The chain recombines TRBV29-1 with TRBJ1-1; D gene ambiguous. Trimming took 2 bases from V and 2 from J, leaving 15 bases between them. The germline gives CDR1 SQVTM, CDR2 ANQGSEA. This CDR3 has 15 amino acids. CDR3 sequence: CSVELGVQVNTEAFF. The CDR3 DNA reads TGCAGCGTTGAACTTGGAGTACAAGTAAACACTGAAGCTTTCTTT.

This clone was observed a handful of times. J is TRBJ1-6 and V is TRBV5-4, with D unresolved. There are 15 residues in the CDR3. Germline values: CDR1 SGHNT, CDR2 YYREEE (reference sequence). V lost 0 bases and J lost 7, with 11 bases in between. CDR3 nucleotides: TGTGCCAGCAGCTTGGACGCGGATCTCAATTCACCCCTCCACTTT. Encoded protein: CASSLDADLNSPLHF.

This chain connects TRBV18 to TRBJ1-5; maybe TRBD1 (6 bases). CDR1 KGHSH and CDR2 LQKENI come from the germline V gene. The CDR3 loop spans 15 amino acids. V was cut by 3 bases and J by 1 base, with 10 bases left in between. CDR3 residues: CASSPGQQSNQPQHF. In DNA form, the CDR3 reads TGTGCCAGCTCACCCGGACAGCAAAGCAATCAGCCCCAGCATTTT.

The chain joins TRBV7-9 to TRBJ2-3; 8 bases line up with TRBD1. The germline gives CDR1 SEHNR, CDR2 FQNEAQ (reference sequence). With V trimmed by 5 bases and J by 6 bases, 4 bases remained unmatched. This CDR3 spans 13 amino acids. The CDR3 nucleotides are TGTGCCAGCAGCCCCAGGGGGCCGGATACGCAGTATTTT. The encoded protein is CASSPRGPDTQYF.

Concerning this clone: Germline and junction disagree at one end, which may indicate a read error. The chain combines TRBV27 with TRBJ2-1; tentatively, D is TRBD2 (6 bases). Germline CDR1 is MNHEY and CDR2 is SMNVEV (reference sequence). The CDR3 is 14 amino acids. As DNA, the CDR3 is TGTGCCAGCAGTCTATCTTCGGGAGTTGGGGAGCAGTTCTTC. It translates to CASSLSSGVGEQFF.

CDR3 coding DNA: TGTGCCAGTAGTATTGACAGGGTGAACACTGAAGCTTTCTTT. Translation: CASSIDRVNTEAFF. The chain has TRBV19 and TRBJ1-1; 7 bases map to TRBD1. From germline, CDR1 is LNHDA and CDR2 SQIVND (reference sequence). This CDR3 region has 14 residues. Trimming at V came to 3 bases and at J to 0 bases, leaving 1 base not matched to a gene.

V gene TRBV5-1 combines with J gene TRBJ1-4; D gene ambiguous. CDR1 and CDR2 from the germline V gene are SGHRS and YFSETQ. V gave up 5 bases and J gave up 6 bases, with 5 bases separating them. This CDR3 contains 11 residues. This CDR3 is CASSQDEKLFF. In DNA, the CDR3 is TGCGCCAGCAGTCAGGATGAAAAACTGTTTTTT.

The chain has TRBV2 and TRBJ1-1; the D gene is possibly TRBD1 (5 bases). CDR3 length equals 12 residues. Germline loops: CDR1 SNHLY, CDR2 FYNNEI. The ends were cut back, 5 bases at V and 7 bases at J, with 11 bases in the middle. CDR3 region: CASSSDRGEAFF. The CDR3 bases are TGTGCCAGCAGTTCCGATAGGGGTGAAGCTTTCTTT.